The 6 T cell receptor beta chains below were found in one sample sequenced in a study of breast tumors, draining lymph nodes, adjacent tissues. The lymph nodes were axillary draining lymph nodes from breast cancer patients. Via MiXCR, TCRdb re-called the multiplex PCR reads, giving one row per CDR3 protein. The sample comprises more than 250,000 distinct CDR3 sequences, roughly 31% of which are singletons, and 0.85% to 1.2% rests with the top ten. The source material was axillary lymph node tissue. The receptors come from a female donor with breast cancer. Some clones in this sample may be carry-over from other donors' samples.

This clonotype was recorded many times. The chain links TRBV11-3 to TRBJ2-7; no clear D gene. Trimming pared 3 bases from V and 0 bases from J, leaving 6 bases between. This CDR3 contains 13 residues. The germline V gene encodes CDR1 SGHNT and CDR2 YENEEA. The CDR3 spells CASSFSSSYEQYF. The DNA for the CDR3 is TGTGCCAGCAGCTTCTCCAGCTCCTACGAGCAGTACTTC. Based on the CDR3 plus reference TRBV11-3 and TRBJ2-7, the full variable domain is EAGVVQSPRYKIIEKKQPVAFWCNPISGHNTLYWYLQNLGQGPELLIRYENEEAVDDSQLPKDRFSAERLKGVDSTLKIQPAELGDSAVYLCASSFSSSYEQYFGPGTRLTVT.

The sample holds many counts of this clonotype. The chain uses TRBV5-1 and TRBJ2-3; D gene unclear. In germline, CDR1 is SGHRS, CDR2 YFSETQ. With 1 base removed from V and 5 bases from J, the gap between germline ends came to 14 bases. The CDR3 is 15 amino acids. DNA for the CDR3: TGCGCCAGCAGCTTGAACGATCGATCCGGAGATACGCAGTATTTT. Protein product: CASSLNDRSGDTQYF.

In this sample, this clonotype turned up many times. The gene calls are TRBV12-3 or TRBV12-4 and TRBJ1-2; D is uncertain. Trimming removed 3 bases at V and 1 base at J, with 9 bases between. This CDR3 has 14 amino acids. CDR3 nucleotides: TGTGCCAGCAGTTTGACCCTCTTTAACTATGGCTACACCTTC. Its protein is CASSLTLFNYGYTF.

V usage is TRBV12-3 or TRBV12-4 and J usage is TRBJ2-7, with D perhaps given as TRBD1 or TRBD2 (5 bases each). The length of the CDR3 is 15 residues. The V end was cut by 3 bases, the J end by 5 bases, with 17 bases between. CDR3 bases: TGTGCCAGCAGTTTCACTCCCGCCGGGACCCACGAGCAGTACTTC. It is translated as CASSFTPAGTHEQYF.

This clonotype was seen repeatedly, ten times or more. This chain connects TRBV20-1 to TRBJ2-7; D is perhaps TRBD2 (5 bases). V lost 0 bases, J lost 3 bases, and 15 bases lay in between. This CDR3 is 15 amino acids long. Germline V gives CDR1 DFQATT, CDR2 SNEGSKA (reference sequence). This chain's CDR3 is CSAREGLRSNYEQYF. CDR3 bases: TGCAGTGCTAGAGAAGGACTCCGATCGAACTACGAGCAGTACTTC.

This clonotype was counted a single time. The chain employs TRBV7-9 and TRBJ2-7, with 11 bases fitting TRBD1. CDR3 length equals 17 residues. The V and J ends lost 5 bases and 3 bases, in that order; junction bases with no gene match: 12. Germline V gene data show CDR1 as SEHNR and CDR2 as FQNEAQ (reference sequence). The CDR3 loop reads CASSLGRDRGGGYEQYF. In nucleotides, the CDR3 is TGTGCCAGCAGCCTCGGCCGGGACAGGGGGGGAGGCTACGAGCAGTACTTC.